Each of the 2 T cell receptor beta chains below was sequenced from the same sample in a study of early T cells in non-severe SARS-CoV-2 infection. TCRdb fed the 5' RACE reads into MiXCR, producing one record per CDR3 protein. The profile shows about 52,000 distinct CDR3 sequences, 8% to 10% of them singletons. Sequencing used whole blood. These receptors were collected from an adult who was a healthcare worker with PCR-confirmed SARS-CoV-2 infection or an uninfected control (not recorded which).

DNA of the CDR3: TGTGCCAGCAGTGAAGCGGGCACAGATACGCAGTATTTT. As protein: CASSEAGTDTQYF. The chain is built from TRBV6-1 and TRBJ2-3; D gene ambiguous. Germline CDR1 reads MNHNS; CDR2 reads SASEGT. There are 13 residues in the CDR3. V lost 0 bases and J 1 base, leaving 2 bases between the germline ends.

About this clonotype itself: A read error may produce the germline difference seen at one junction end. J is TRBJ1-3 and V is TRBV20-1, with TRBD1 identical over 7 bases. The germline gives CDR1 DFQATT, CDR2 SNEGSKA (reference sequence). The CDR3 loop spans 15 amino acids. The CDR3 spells CSARDRTGPGNTIYF. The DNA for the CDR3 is TGCAGTGCTAGAGACCGGACAGGCCCTGGGAACACCATATATTTT.